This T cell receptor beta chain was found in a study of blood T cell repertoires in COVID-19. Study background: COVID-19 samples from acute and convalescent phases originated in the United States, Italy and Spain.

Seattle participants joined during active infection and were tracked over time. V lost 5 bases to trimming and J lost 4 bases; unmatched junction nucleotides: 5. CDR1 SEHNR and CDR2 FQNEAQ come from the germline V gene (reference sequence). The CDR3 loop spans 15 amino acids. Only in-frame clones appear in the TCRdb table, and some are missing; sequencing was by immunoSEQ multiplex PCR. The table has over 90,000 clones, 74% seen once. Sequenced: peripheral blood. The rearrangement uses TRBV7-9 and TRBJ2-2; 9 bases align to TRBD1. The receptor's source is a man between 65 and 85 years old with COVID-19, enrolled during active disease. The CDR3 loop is CASSRTGAVTGELFF. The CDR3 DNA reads TGTGCCAGCAGCCGGACAGGGGCGGTCACCGGGGAGCTGTTTTTT.